This TCR beta chain appears in the sequencing data of a study of shared clonotypes between healthy human individuals. The assay was immunoSEQ multiplex PCR, and TCRdb's table has in-frame clones only and misses some. The table lists about 340,000 clones, less than 85% of them singletons, with roughly 10% in the top ten. Trimming shortened V by 2 bases and J by 4 bases, and 3 bases separated the two germline ends. Germline V gene data show CDR1 as MDHEN and CDR2 as SYDVKM. This CDR3 contains 12 residues. Source material: memory CD4+ T cells sorted from blood. Subset here: CD45RA-negative fraction. The source is a man younger than 40 in good health. This chain uses TRBV28 with TRBJ1-5, with D hard to call. As DNA, the CDR3 is TGTGCCAGCAGTTTACCTAATCAGCCCCAGCATTTT. Protein: CASSLPNQPQHF.